This T cell receptor beta chain was documented in a study of T cells after yellow fever vaccination (dated by TCRdb to the late 2010s). Notes on the research overall: The SMART-Seq v4 Ultra Low Input RNA kit was used to prepare libraries from fractions with low cell numbers. To follow T-cell clones before and after primary and booster YFV17D yellow fever vaccination, bulk TCR alpha and beta repertoires were sequenced over time. Two healthy male donors made up the cohort, one aged 18 to 30 years and the other aged 30 to 39 years. Blood was collected at multiple timepoints before and after primary and secondary immunization, and bulk PBMC replicates and cell subsets were isolated. What the authors observed across the whole study: Only two donors were included in the study, so the extent to which the findings can be generalized is limited. Computational filtering was required because FACS-sorted repertoires could contain abundant contaminating clonotypes from the bulk population. Most clones expanded after primary vaccination were re-detected after the booster (almost 98% of CD4 and more than 70% of CD8), suggesting broad memory maintenance. A small share of clonotypes was detected in both CD4 and CD8 compartments, with the overlap likely arising from convergent recombination. Compared with the primary T-cell response, the secondary T-cell response was faster but weaker, reaching its peak on day 5 rather than on day 15.

With respect to this clonotype: Its antigen is not yet known. Base qualities are not provided; no much larger clone lies one nucleotide away.

Trimming removed 2 bases from V and 4 bases from J; the gene matches leave 17 bases unexplained. Based on the germline V gene (reference sequence), the CDR1 and CDR2 sequences are GTSNPN and SVGIG. Including the terminal cysteine and phenylalanine, the CDR3 comprises 19 residues. Only the CDR3 DNA is retained, 57 bases long and in frame from the first base. This sample's treatment or condition label indicates: live attenuated yellow fever vaccine strain. At each blood-draw timepoint, two biological replicates of bulk PBMCs were collected. A standard Ficoll-Paque protocol was used to isolate PBMCs from peripheral blood. TriZol was used to extract RNA from bulk PBMCs, CD4 and CD8 fractions, and dextramer-positive and dextramer-negative fractions. TCR cDNA was made using 5'RACE template switching, a step that added a universal primer site and unique molecular identifiers. cDNA synthesis was primed from both the TCR alpha and TCR beta constant segments. Libraries were amplified in two PCR steps, with sample barcodes and sequencing adapters added in the second step. Sequencing of libraries was done on Illumina HiSeq 2500 (2x100 bp) or NovaSeq (2x150 bp). The authors' analysis ran thus. MIGEC was used to demultiplex reads and collapse the reads into UMI consensus sequences, and MiXCR was used for V(D)J alignment. Vaccine-responding clonotypes were identified with edgeR using replicate PBMC samples, with FDR below 0.01 and a log2 fold change above 5 up to day 15 being required. CD4 or CD8 identity was assigned to each bulk clonotype according to whether the clonotype was present at higher abundance in the sequenced CD4 repertoire or the sequenced CD8 repertoire. The public sequencing data were trimmed at Q25 with fastp and processed into clonotypes with MiXCR by TCRdb, which kept only in-frame beta chains. Each entry merges the rows of one CDR3 protein and shows their most common DNA and genes. The V and J calls come from TCRdb's annotation, not from the publication. This sample comprises hundreds of thousands of distinct CDR3 sequences, approximately 21% of them detected only once. The ten largest clones add up to roughly an eighth of the sample.

The specimen was PBMCs, collected 15 days after the yellow fever booster vaccination. This receptor was obtained from a man under 40 who received the YFV17D yellow fever vaccine. The V and J segments used are TRBV30 and TRBJ2-7; 13 bases in between match TRBD2. The nucleotide sequence reads TGTGCCTGGAGTACCCGGACTAGCGGGAGTAGGGCTTTAGTTTACGAGCAGTACTTC. Its amino acids are CAWSTRTSGSRALVYEQYF.